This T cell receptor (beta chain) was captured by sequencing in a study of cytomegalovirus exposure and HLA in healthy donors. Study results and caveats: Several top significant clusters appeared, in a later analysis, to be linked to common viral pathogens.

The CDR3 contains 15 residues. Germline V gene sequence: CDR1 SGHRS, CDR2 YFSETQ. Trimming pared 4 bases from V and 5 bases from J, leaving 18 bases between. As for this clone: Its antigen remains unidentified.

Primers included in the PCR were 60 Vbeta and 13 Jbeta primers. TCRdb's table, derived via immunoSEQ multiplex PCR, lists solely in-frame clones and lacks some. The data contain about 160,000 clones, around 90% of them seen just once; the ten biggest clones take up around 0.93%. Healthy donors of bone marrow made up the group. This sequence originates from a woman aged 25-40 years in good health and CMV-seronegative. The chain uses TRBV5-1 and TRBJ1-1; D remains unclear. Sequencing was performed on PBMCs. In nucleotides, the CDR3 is TGCGCCAGCAGCCCTTCGGTCGGGGATGGTACTGAAGCTTTCTTT. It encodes CASSPSVGDGTEAFF.